This T cell receptor (beta chain) was obtained from a study of response to subunit inactivated influenza vaccine. TCRdb re-analysed the RT-PCR reads in MiXCR, keeping a single row per CDR3 protein. This sample carries some 300,000 distinct CDR3 sequences, roughly 22% of them seen once, and the ten largest clones take about 9.3%. This clonotype has more than one count but fewer than ten. Its antigen is undetermined. CDR1 SGHKS and CDR2 YYEKEE come from the germline V gene (reference sequence). This CDR3 is built from 16 residues. V shed 0 bases and J 0 bases; nucleotides not matched to a gene: 3. Study-level findings and limits: New T cells are recruited in small numbers by each seasonal influenza vaccination, according to the authors' suggestion.

The chain links TRBV5-5 to TRBJ1-1, with TRBD1 matching 9 bases. The receptor comes from a man in his fifties or sixties who received an inactivated influenza vaccine. The sample consisted of PBMCs from blood, taken roughly 20 months after vaccination. The CDR3 DNA reads TGTGCCAGCAGCTTGGACGACAGGGGGATGAACACTGAAGCTTTCTTT. Translation: CASSLDDRGMNTEAFF.